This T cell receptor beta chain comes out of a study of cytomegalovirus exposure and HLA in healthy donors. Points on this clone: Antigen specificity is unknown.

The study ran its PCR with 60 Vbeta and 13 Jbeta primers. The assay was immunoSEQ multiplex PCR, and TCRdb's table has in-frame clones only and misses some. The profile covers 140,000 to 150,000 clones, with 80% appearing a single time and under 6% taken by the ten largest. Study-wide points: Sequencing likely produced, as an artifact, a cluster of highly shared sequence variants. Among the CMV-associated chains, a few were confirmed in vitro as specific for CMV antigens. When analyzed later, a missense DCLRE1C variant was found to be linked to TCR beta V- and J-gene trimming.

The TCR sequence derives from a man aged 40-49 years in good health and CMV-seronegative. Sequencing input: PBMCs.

The CDR3 spells CASSPGGGNQPQHF. CDR3 in DNA: TGTGCCAGCAGCCCTGGGGGGGGAAATCAGCCCCAGCATTTT. This chain connects TRBV7-2 to TRBJ1-5; D is perhaps TRBD1 (5 bases). Germline lookup yields CDR1 SGHTA and CDR2 FQGNSA. The CDR3 extends over 14 amino acids. Deletions cut 5 bases from V and 4 bases from J, with 12 bases between. The entire variable domain, with the rest obtained from reference TRBV7-2 and TRBJ1-5, is as follows: GAGVSQSPSNKVTEKGKDVELRCDPISGHTALYWYRQSLGQGLEFLIYFQGNSAPDKSGLPSDRFSAERTGGSVSTLTIQRTQQEDSAVYLCASSPGGGNQPQHFGDGTRLSIL.